What follows are 19 T cell receptor beta chains derived from one specimen sequenced in a study of T cells after posttransplantation cyclophosphamide. The naive gate required viable CD3+CD4+ or CD3+CD8+ cells with CCR7+CD45RA+CD45RO-CD95-CD27+CD28+ phenotype. The assay was immunoSEQ multiplex PCR, and TCRdb's table has in-frame clones only and misses some. This sample has about 31,000 clones, with about 93% found just once. The sequenced sample was naive CD4+ T cells sorted from PBMCs. These receptors were collected from a woman in her fifties or sixties in good health, CMV-negative, and a related stem cell transplant donor.

The chain employs TRBV5-1 and TRBJ2-5; 8 bases align to TRBD1. Germline CDR1 SGHRS, CDR2 YFSETQ. The CDR3 has 13 amino acids. J was trimmed by 5 bases and V by 4 bases; bases with no gene match: 4. The CDR3 sequence: CASSPAGGETQYF. In nucleotides, the CDR3 is TGCGCCAGCAGCCCCGCAGGGGGCGAGACCCAGTACTTC.

The chain joins TRBV18 to TRBJ2-7, with 13 bases aligning to TRBD2. Looked up from germline, CDR1 is KGHSH and CDR2 is LQKENI. The junction had 2 bases not matched to a gene; V was cut back by 0 bases and J by 3 bases. The CDR3 covers 16 residues. CDR3 coding DNA: TGTGCCAGCTCACCACCAGGGACTAGCGGGGTCTACGAGCAGTACTTC. This sequence encodes CASSPPGTSGVYEQYF.

This clone was seen a few times. The gene calls are TRBV10-3 and TRBJ2-2, with a tentative D call TRBD1 (5 bases). CDR3 length: 16 amino acids. V shed 3 bases and J shed 4 bases, with 15 bases lying between them. In germline, CDR1 is ENHRY, CDR2 SYGVKD. The CDR3 region is CAISEYSSGFTGELFF. The CDR3 DNA reads as TGTGCCATCAGTGAATACTCCTCAGGGTTCACCGGGGAGCTGTTTTTT.

V and J are TRBV11-3 and TRBJ2-1, with 7 bases lining up with TRBD2. The germline V gene has CDR1 SGHNT and CDR2 YENEEA. The V gene end was trimmed by 1 base and the J gene end by 6 bases; junction bases not matched to a gene: 9. The CDR3 spans 16 residues. As DNA, the CDR3 is TGTGCCAGCAGCTTAGGGGCGGGGGAGCGAAGCAATGAGCAGTTCTTC. It specifies CASSLGAGERSNEQFF.

This clone was recorded a few times. The CDR3, as DNA: TGTGCCAGCAGCAAAGGCCGGGCCAAGGGGCGGGGTGAAAAACTGTTTTTT. Translating it yields CASSKGRAKGRGEKLFF. The chain uses TRBV21-1 and TRBJ1-4. TRBV21-1 is a recognized pseudogene. This CDR3 spans 17 amino acids.

The gene calls are TRBV5-4 and TRBJ2-5; 11 positions agree with TRBD2. The CDR3 loop spans 16 amino acids. With 4 bases clipped from V and 4 bases from J, the junction kept 9 bases outside the gene matches. CDR1 is SGHNT, CDR2 YYREEE, per germline (reference sequence). In DNA, the CDR3 is TGTGCCAGCAGCCTAGGACTAGCGGGCCGCCCAGAGACCCAGTACTTC. It encodes CASSLGLAGRPETQYF.

The CDR3 protein is CASSTRQLNTEAFF. CDR3 sequence (DNA): TGTGCCAGTAGTACCCGACAGCTGAACACTGAAGCTTTCTTT. The chain recombines TRBV19 with TRBJ1-1; possibly TRBD1 for D (5 bases). This CDR3 contains 14 residues. Germline V CDR1 and CDR2: LNHDA, SQIVND (reference sequence). V was cut by 4 bases and J by 0 bases, with 9 bases left in between. Together with reference TRBV19 and TRBJ1-1, the CDR3 gives the full variable domain: DGGITQSPKYLFRKEGQNVTLSCEQNLNHDAMYWYRQDPGQGLRLIYYSQIVNDFQKGDIAEGYSVSREKKESFPLTVTSAQKNPTAFYLCASSTRQLNTEAFFGQGTRLTVV.

The chain employs TRBV4-1 and TRBJ1-5; 9 nucleotides match TRBD1. The V gene's germline CDR1 is MGHRA and CDR2 YSYEKL. With V trimmed by 5 bases and J by 6 bases, 8 bases remained unmatched. CDR3 length equals 15 residues. The CDR3 nucleotides are TGCGCCAGCAGCTATGGATCGACAGGGGGTCAGCCCCAGCATTTT. This gives the protein CASSYGSTGGQPQHF.

This chain connects TRBV18 to TRBJ1-2, with TRBD1 matching 9 bases. The CDR3 length is 13 residues. Trimming at V came to 3 bases and at J to 8 bases, leaving 4 bases not matched to a gene. Germline CDR1 reads KGHSH; CDR2 reads LQKENI. CDR3 nucleotides: TGTGCCAGCTCACCCGGGACAGGGCCCGGCTACACCTTC. Residues: CASSPGTGPGYTF.

The chain links TRBV4-2 to TRBJ2-1, with 10 bases lining up with TRBD2. With 5 bases clipped from V and 4 bases from J, the junction kept 11 bases outside the gene matches. Germline V lookup: CDR1 LGHNA, CDR2 YNFKEQ. The CDR3 is 17 residues long. CDR3 amino acids: CASSEGSGRAPYNEQFF. CDR3 in DNA: TGTGCCAGCAGCGAAGGCAGCGGGAGGGCCCCGTACAATGAGCAGTTCTTC.

The chain has TRBV28 and TRBJ1-2, with no clear D. CDR3 length equals 12 residues. Germline-derived CDR1 and CDR2 are MDHEN and SYDVKM. Between the trimmed V and J ends, which lost 8 bases and 2 bases, there was a span of 9 bases. CDR3 in amino acids: CASQTTNYGYTF. The CDR3 DNA follows: TGTGCCAGCCAAACAACCAACTATGGCTACACCTTC.

J is TRBJ2-1 and V is TRBV6-5; D uncertain. V gave up 5 bases and J gave up 3 bases, with 11 bases separating them. CDR1 and CDR2 from the germline V gene are MNHEY and SVGAGI. The CDR3 spans 14 residues. CDR3: CASSPRLFYNEQFF. The CDR3 nucleotides are TGTGCCAGCAGTCCGAGGCTCTTCTACAATGAGCAGTTCTTC.

The CDR3 sequence: CASSLKGQGLETQYF. CDR3 coding DNA: TGTGCCAGCAGTTTAAAGGGACAGGGGTTGGAGACCCAGTACTTC. The chain combines TRBV28 with TRBJ2-5; 10 bases map to TRBD1. V lost 2 bases and J lost 5; bases outside the gene matches: 5. In germline, CDR1 is MDHEN, CDR2 SYDVKM. CDR3 length: 15 amino acids.

The chain has TRBV5-1 and TRBJ2-1; 7 bases line up with TRBD2. Germline values: CDR1 SGHRS, CDR2 YFSETQ. V lost 5 bases, J lost 5 bases, and 7 bases stayed unmatched. This CDR3 is built from 14 residues. The CDR3 DNA reads as TGCGCCAGCAGTCCGGGACGGGGGGACAATGAGCAGTTCTTC. Amino acid sequence: CASSPGRGDNEQFF.

The V and J genes are TRBV7-2 and TRBJ1-2; the D is unclear. V was clipped by 1 base and J by 6 bases, with 12 bases between them. The CDR3 is 14 amino acids. CDR1 is SGHTA and CDR2 is FQGNSA in the germline V gene. The CDR3 DNA reads TGTGCCAGCAGCTTAGGTCGGCAGGCCGATGGCTACACCTTC. As protein: CASSLGRQADGYTF.

The chain recombines TRBV28 with TRBJ2-7, with 9 bases fitting TRBD1. The CDR3 is made up of 14 amino acids. V dropped 6 bases and J dropped 7; count of bases not matched to a gene: 10. Germline CDR1 and CDR2: MDHEN and SYDVKM. CDR3 region: CASSLRTGVGEQYF. The CDR3 DNA reads TGTGCCAGCAGCCTCCGGACAGGGGTCGGGGAGCAGTACTTC. The variable domain in full, completed from reference TRBV28 and TRBJ2-7, reads DVKVTQSSRYLVKRTGEKVFLECVQDMDHENMFWYRQDPGLGLRLIYFSYDVKMKEKGDIPEGYSVSREKKERFSLILESASTNQTSMYLCASSLRTGVGEQYFGPGTRLTVT.

This chain uses TRBV7-3 with TRBJ2-3; maybe TRBD2 (5 bases). The length of the CDR3 is 13 residues. Germline CDR1 reads SGHTA; CDR2 reads FQGTGA. Trimming took 3 bases from V and 3 from J, leaving 7 bases between them. The CDR3 DNA reads as TGTGCCAGCAGCTTTGAGGGAACAGATACGCAGTATTTT. Its protein is CASSFEGTDTQYF.

This sequence joins TRBV19 and TRBJ1-3; a possible D gene is TRBD1 (5 bases). The CDR3 runs 12 residues. Germline V CDR1 and CDR2: LNHDA, SQIVND (reference sequence). The germline V and J ends were trimmed by 10 bases and 1 base, with 8 bases remaining between them. The DNA of the CDR3 is TGTGCCACCGACAGATCTGGAAACACCATATATTTT. Protein sequence: CATDRSGNTIYF.

The gene calls are TRBV15 and TRBJ2-1; maybe TRBD2 (6 bases). The CDR3 contains 16 residues. Looked up from germline, CDR1 is LNHNV and CDR2 is YYDKDF (reference sequence). V was trimmed by 3 bases and J by 8 bases, leaving 20 bases between them. This chain's CDR3 is CATSRRPRRRGDEQFF. The DNA of the CDR3 is TGTGCCACCAGCAGGAGGCCAAGGCGGAGGGGTGATGAGCAGTTCTTC.